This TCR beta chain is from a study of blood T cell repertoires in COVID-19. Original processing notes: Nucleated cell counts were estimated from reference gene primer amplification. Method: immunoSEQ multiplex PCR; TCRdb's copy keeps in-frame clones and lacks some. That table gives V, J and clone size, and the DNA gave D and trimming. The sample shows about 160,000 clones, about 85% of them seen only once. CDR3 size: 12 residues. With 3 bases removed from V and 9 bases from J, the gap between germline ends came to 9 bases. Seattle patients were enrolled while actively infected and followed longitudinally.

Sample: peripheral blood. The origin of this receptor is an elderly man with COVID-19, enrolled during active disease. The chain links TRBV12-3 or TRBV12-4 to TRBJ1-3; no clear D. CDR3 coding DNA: TGTGCCAGCAGTTTCATCGGGAGCACCATATATTTT. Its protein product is CASSFIGSTIYF.